This TCR beta chain appears in the sequencing data of a study of cytotoxic CD8 clonotypes in ibrutinib-treated CLL. Study summary: Partial response was seen in approximately 24 patients and complete response in 2; after median about 70 months, about 15 stayed remitted, some 12 progressed.

The study's findings and limits: Contraction or stability on treatment was seen for public clonotypes, which were uncommon. While tracking circulating CD8+ T-cell counts, baseline clonality exceeded that of age-matched healthy donors.

Investigators sought sequencing depths of between 1 in 200,000 and 1 in 1 million T cells. Measured with immunoSEQ multiplex PCR; TCRdb has only the in-frame clones, and not every one. The repertoire includes approximately 320,000 clones, 60% to 80% of them detected once, and roughly 6% sits in the top ten. This CDR3 region has 16 residues. Germline assignment: CDR1 SGHTA and CDR2 FQGTGA. Losses at the gene ends were 4 bases for V and 6 bases for J; bases not matched to a gene: 12. Concerning this clone itself: The target antigen is unknown.

This chain uses TRBV7-3 with TRBJ2-7; 10 bases are shared with TRBD1. Specimen: PBMCs, collected after 36 months of ibrutinib treatment. This clonotype was sampled from a human donor with chronic lymphocytic leukemia. The CDR3 nucleotides read TGTGCCAGCAGCTCGCAGGGACAGGGGCCGACCTCCGAGCAGTACTTC. Residues: CASSSQGQGPTSEQYF.